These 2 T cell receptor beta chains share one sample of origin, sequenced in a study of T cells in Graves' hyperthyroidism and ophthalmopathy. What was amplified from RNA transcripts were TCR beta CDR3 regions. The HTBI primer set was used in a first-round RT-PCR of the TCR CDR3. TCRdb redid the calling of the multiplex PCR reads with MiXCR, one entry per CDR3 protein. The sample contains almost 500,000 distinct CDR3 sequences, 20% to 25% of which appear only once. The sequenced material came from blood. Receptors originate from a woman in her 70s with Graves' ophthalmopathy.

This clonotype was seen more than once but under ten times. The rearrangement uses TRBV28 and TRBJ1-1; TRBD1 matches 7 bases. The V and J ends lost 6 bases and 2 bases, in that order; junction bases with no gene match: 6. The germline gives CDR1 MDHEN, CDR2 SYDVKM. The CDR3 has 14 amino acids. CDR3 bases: TGTGCCAGCAGCTCGACAGGGTATAACACTGAAGCTTTCTTT. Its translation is CASSSTGYNTEAFF. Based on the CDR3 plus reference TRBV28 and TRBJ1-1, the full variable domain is DVKVTQSSRYLVKRTGEKVFLECVQDMDHENMFWYRQDPGLGLRLIYFSYDVKMKEKGDIPEGYSVSREKKERFSLILESASTNQTSMYLCASSSTGYNTEAFFGQGTRLTVV.

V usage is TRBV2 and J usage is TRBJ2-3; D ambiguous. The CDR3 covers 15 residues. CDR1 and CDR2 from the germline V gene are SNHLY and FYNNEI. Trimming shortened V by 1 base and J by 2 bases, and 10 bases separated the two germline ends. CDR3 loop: CASSEGLVTTDTQYF. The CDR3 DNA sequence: TGTGCCAGCAGTGAAGGGCTGGTAACCACAGATACGCAGTATTTT.